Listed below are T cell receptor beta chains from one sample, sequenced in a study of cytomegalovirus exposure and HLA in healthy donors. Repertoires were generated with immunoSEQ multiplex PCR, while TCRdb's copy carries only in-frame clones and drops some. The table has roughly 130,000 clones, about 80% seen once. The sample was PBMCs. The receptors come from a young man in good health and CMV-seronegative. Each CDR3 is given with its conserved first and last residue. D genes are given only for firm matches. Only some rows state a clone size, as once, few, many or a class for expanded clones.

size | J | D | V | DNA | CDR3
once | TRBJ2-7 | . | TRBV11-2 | TGTGCCAGCAGCTTCCGGACTCTTAAGAACGAGCAGTACTTC | CASSFRTLKNEQYF
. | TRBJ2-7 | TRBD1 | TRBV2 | TGTGCCAGCAAACAGGGGGCCTACGAGCAGTACTTC | CASKQGAYEQYF
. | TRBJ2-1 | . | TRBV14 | TGTGCCAGCAGCCAAGACGGACTAAAAGAGCAGTTCTTC | CASSQDGLKEQFF
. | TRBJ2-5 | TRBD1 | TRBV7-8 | TGTGCCAGCACCAGAGACAGGGGGCTAGAGACCCAGTACTTC | CASTRDRGLETQYF
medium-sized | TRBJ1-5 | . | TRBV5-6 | TGTGCCAGCAGCGGACTCAATCAGCCCCAGCATTTT | CASSGLNQPQHF
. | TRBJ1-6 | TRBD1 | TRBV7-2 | TGTGCCAGCAGTCGGGACAGGGACACATCACCCCTCCACTTT | CASSRDRDTSPLHF
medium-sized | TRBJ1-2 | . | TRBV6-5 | TGTGCCAGCAGCCCAGGGTACTATGGCTACACCTTC | CASSPGYYGYTF
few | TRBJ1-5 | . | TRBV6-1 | TGTGCCAGCAGTGAAGCGGGTGGGCATCAGCCCCAGCATTTT | CASSEAGGHQPQHF
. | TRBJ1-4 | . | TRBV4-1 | TGCGCCAGCAGCCAAGAGACGAGGGCAACTAATGAAAAACTGTTTTTT | CASSQETRATNEKLFF
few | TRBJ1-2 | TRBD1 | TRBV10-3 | TGTGCCATCAGTGAGGCCGGGACAGGGGAAGGCTACACCTTC | CAISEAGTGEGYTF
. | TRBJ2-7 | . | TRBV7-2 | TGTGCCAGCAGCTTAGGGGACTTATCCTACGAGCAGTACTTC | CASSLGDLSYEQYF
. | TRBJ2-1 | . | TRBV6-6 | TGTGCCAGCAGCGCCGTGAGGTACAATGAGCAGTTCTTC | CASSAVRYNEQFF
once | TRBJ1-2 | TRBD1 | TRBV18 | TGTGCCAGCTCACCTACATCGGGACAGAATGGGGGCTACACCTTC | CASSPTSGQNGGYTF
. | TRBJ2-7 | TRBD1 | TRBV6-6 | TGTGCCAGCAGCCTCGGACAGGGGAAATACGAGCAGTACTTC | CASSLGQGKYEQYF
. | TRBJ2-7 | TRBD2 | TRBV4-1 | TGCGCCAGCAGCCAAGAACCGGGAGGCTCCTACGAGCAGTACTTC | CASSQEPGGSYEQYF
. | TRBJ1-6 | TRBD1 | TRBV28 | TGTGCCAGCAGATCTGCCGGGACAGCCTCGCGACCCCTCCACTTT | CASRSAGTASRPLHF
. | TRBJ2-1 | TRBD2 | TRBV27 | TGTGCCAGCAGCGGACTAGCGGGAGGCTCCTACAATGAGCAGTTCTTC | CASSGLAGGSYNEQFF
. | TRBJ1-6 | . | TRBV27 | TGTGCCAGCAGTTTACTATCGGACAGACCCAATTCACCCCTCCACTTT | CASSLLSDRPNSPLHF
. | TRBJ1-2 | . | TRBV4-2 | TGTGCCAGCAGCCAGGCTACAGGGCGAGGTAACTATGGCTACACCTTC | CASSQATGRGNYGYTF
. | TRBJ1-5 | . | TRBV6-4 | TGTGCCAGCAGTGACTTTGTAGGGGAACCCCAGCATTTT | CASSDFVGEPQHF
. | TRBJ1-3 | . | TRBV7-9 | TGTGCCAGCAGCTTGTCCGGGGTTTGGGAAAACACCATATATTTT | CASSLSGVWENTIYF
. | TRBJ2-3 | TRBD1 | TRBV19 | TGTGCCAGTAGTGTAGGGACAGGGGGAGGCACAGATACGCAGTATTTT | CASSVGTGGGTDTQYF
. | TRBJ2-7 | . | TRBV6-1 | TGTGCCAGCCCGGGGCGGGGGCCTACCTACGAGCAGTACTTC | CASPGRGPTYEQYF
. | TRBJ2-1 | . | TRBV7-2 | TGTGCCAGCAGCTTAGTGGGAGTGGGGTACAATGAGCAGTTCTTC | CASSLVGVGYNEQFF
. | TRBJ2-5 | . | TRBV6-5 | TGTGCCAGCAGGAACTCCCAAGAGACCCAGTACTTC | CASRNSQETQYF
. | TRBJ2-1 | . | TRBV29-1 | TGCAGCGTTGGCAGATACAATGAGCAGTTCTTC | CSVGRYNEQFF
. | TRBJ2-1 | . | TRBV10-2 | TGCGCCAGCAGCGCCCAGGGACTGCTTGGCGAGCAGTTCTTC | CASSAQGLLGEQFF
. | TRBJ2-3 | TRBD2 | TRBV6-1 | TGTGCCAGCAGTGACCCGGGGGGACCTAGCACAGATACGCAGTATTTT | CASSDPGGPSTDTQYF
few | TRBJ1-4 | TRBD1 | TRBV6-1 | TGTGCCAGCAGTGTTCAGGGGGCTGATGAAAAACTGTTTTTT | CASSVQGADEKLFF
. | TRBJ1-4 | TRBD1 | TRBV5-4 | TGTGCCAGCAGCTTGAGGGGACAGGGGCATGAAAAACTGTTTTTT | CASSLRGQGHEKLFF
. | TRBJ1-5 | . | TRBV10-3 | TGTGCCACGGGGGGCAGTTATAGCAATCAGCCCCAGCATTTT | CATGGSYSNQPQHF
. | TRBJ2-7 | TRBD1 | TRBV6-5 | TGTGCCAGCAGTTACAGGGGGCTCAGCTACGAGCAGTACTTC | CASSYRGLSYEQYF
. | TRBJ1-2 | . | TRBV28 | TGTGCCAGCATTGACCGCGCGGGAACTAACTATGGCTACACCTTC | CASIDRAGTNYGYTF
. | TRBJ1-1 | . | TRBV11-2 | TGTGCCAGCAGCTTAGATCATGTACCACCCCGGGCTTTCTTT | CASSLDHVPPRAFF
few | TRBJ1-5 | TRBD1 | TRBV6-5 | TGTGCCAGCAGGAAAGACAGGGGAAGCAATCAGCCCCAGCATTTT | CASRKDRGSNQPQHF
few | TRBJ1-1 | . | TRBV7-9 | TGTGCCAGCAGCTTACCAGCAGCAGGGCGTTATACTGAAGCTTTCTTT | CASSLPAAGRYTEAFF
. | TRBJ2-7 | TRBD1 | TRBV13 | TGTGCCAGCAGCCCGGAACCCGGACAGGGGAGCGAGCAGTACTTC | CASSPEPGQGSEQYF
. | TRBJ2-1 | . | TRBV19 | TGTGCCAGTAGTATAGGGCTTTACAATGAGCAGTTCTTC | CASSIGLYNEQFF